The 13 T cell receptor beta chains below all came from one sample that was sequenced in a study of cytomegalovirus exposure and HLA in healthy donors. Produced via immunoSEQ multiplex PCR; TCRdb's table is partial and in-frame only. Counted here are about 150,000 clones, 70% to 90% occurring once; the ten biggest clones make up around 2.1%. The sequenced sample was PBMCs. The receptors here all came from a human donor in good health.

The chain recombines TRBV5-6 with TRBJ2-3; 7 positions agree with TRBD2. In germline, CDR1 is SGHDT, CDR2 YYEEEE. CDR3 length: 15 amino acids. J was trimmed by 3 bases and V by 0 bases; bases with no gene match: 4. The CDR3 here is CASSLVAGETDTQYF. The CDR3 DNA reads TGTGCCAGCAGCTTGGTTGCGGGAGAAACAGATACGCAGTATTTT.

V usage is TRBV7-2 and J usage is TRBJ1-3; unclear D gene. The CDR3 is 14 residues long. V was cut by 3 bases and J by 0 bases, with 6 bases left in between. CDR1 SGHTA and CDR2 FQGNSA come from the germline V gene. CDR3 bases: TGTGCCAGCAGCTTTCTCAGCTCTGGAAACACCATATATTTT. Translating gives CASSFLSSGNTIYF. Full variable domain (remainder filled in from reference TRBV7-2 and TRBJ1-3): GAGVSQSPSNKVTEKGKDVELRCDPISGHTALYWYRQSLGQGLEFLIYFQGNSAPDKSGLPSDRFSAERTGGSVSTLTIQRTQQEDSAVYLCASSFLSSGNTIYFGEGSWLTVV.

This clone was counted once. The chain joins TRBV5-1 to TRBJ2-5; possible D gene TRBD1, 6 bases. V shed 0 bases and J shed 5 bases, with 11 bases lying between them. The germline CDR1 and CDR2 sequences are SGHRS and YFSETQ. This CDR3 contains 14 residues. In DNA, the CDR3 is TGCGCCAGCAGCTTGGGGGGACAATGGGAGACCCAGTACTTC. It is translated as CASSLGGQWETQYF.

The chain combines TRBV25-1 with TRBJ2-5, with no clear D. Trimming took off 3 bases at V and 5 bases at J, with 16 bases between the two ends. CDR1 is MGHDK, CDR2 SYGVNS, per germline. This CDR3 comprises 15 residues. The CDR3 loop reads CASSDLKTARETQYF. In DNA form, the CDR3 reads TGTGCCAGCAGTGATTTAAAGACGGCCAGGGAGACCCAGTACTTC.

V and J are TRBV6-5 and TRBJ1-2; D is unclear. The length of the CDR3 is 15 residues. V was pared by 0 bases and J by 1 base, with 9 bases between. Germline-derived CDR1 and CDR2 are MNHEY and SVGAGI. Written as DNA, the CDR3 is TGTGCCAGCAGTTACTCTCGGGCGGGTAACTATGGCTACACCTTC. Protein sequence: CASSYSRAGNYGYTF.

This rearrangement joins TRBV18 to TRBJ2-1, with TRBD2 as a possible D gene (5 bases). CDR1 and CDR2 (germline): KGHSH, LQKENI. The CDR3 runs to 13 residues. V lost 3 bases to trimming and J lost 8 bases, with 11 bases between them. Written as DNA, the CDR3 is TGTGCCAGCTCACCTACTAGGGCGGATGAGCAGTTCTTC. It specifies CASSPTRADEQFF.

V is TRBV2 and J is TRBJ2-1, with 10 nucleotides matching TRBD2. The CDR3 loop spans 15 amino acids. V shed 8 bases and J 4 bases; nucleotides not matched to a gene: 8. Germline CDR1 and CDR2: SNHLY and FYNNEI. CDR3 sequence (DNA): TGTGCCAGCGCCCCGACTAGCGGGTTTTACAATGAGCAGTTCTTC. Residues: CASAPTSGFYNEQFF.

The V and J genes are TRBV20-1 and TRBJ1-2; TRBD1 agrees at 8 bases. CDR3 length equals 11 residues. The germline gives CDR1 DFQATT, CDR2 SNEGSKA (reference sequence). Trimming removed 4 bases from V and 8 bases from J; junction bases left unmatched: 3. In DNA, the CDR3 is TGCAGTGCTACCCGGGACAGGGGCTACACCTTC. It yields the protein CSATRDRGYTF.

The V gene is TRBV2, the J gene TRBJ1-5; D might be TRBD1 (6 bases). CDR1 SNHLY and CDR2 FYNNEI come from the germline V gene. V lost 7 bases and J lost 7, with 11 bases in between. The CDR3 is 12 residues long. CDR3 DNA sequence: TGTGCCAGCACTACAGGGATACAGCCCCAGCATTTT. The encoded protein is CASTTGIQPQHF.

The genes are TRBV5-1 and TRBJ2-5; D not resolved. CDR3 length: 12 residues. CDR1 and CDR2 (germline): SGHRS, YFSETQ. Trimming left V 4 bases short and J 0 bases short, with 4 bases between. The CDR3 DNA is TGCGCCAGCAGCCAGTACCAAGAGACCCAGTACTTC. It codes for CASSQYQETQYF.

The J gene is TRBJ1-5, the V gene TRBV27; D not certain. V was shortened by 3 bases and J by 8 bases, with 11 bases between the two germline ends. Germline CDR1 and CDR2: MNHEY and SMNVEV (reference sequence). The length of the CDR3 is 13 residues. DNA of the CDR3: TGTGCCAGCAGTTTCGACGGGTCGAAGCCCCAGCATTTT. Translating gives CASSFDGSKPQHF.

The chain joins TRBV5-1 to TRBJ2-3, with D possibly matching TRBD2 (5 bases). This CDR3 contains 13 residues. V lost 0 bases and J lost 6, with 8 bases in between. From germline, CDR1 is SGHRS and CDR2 YFSETQ. Written as DNA, the CDR3 is TGCGCCAGCAGCTTGGGGCCGGGGGATACGCAGTATTTT. Amino acid sequence: CASSLGPGDTQYF. Full variable domain (missing parts from reference TRBV5-1 and TRBJ2-3): KAGVTQTPRYLIKTRGQQVTLSCSPISGHRSVSWYQQTPGQGLQFLFEYFSETQRNKGNFPGRFSGRQFSNSRSEMNVSTLELGDSALYLCASSLGPGDTQYFGPGTRLTVL.

The chain employs TRBV5-1 and TRBJ1-4, with TRBD1 matching 7 bases. Losses at the gene ends were 3 bases for V and 5 bases for J; bases not matched to a gene: 7. The germline CDR1 and CDR2 sequences are SGHRS and YFSETQ. This CDR3 has 15 residues. The CDR3 nucleotides read TGCGCCAGCAGCTCCACGGGACAGAGGAATGAAAAACTGTTTTTT. Translated, it gives CASSSTGQRNEKLFF.